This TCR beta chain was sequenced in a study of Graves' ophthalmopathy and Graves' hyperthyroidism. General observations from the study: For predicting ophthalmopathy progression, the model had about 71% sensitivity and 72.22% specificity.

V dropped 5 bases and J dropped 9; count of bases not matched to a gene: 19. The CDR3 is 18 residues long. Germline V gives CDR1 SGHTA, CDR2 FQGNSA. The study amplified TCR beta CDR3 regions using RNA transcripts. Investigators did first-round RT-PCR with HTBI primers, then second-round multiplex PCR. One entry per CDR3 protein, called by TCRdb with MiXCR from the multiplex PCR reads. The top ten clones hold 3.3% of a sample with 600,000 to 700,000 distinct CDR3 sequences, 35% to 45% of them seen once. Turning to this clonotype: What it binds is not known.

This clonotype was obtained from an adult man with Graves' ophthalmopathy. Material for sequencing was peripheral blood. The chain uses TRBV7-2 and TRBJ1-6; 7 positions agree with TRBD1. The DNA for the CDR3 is TGTGCCAGCAGCATACGCCCCGTACGACAGGGATGGGGTTCACCCCTCCACTTT. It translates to CASSIRPVRQGWGSPLHF.